Below, 13 T cell receptor beta chains from the same sample are listed, as sequenced in a study of blood T cell repertoires in COVID-19. The assay was immunoSEQ multiplex PCR, and TCRdb's table has in-frame clones only and misses some. Of 200,000 to 300,000 clones detected, roughly 86% appear once; the ten largest clones hold approximately 3.5%. The source material was PBMCs or T cells enriched from blood (not recorded which). Every receptor here comes from a woman between 40 and 50 years old with acute COVID-19.

The V gene is TRBV5-1, the J gene TRBJ2-3; no reliable D call. CDR1 and CDR2 (germline): SGHRS, YFSETQ. The CDR3 has 13 amino acids. V dropped 2 bases and J dropped 3 bases, with 7 bases sitting between them. The CDR3, as DNA: TGCGCCAGCAGCTTCCTAGAGACAGATACGCAGTATTTT. Its protein product is CASSFLETDTQYF.

The chain is built from TRBV28 and TRBJ2-5; D is perhaps TRBD2 (5 bases). This CDR3 region has 13 residues. Germline CDR1 is MDHEN and CDR2 is SYDVKM. The V end was cut by 2 bases, the J end by 6 bases, with 10 bases between. The CDR3 DNA is TGTGCCAGCAGTTTAAATCGGGGAAAGACCCAGTACTTC. It yields the protein CASSLNRGKTQYF. Together with reference TRBV28 and TRBJ2-5, the CDR3 gives the full variable domain: DVKVTQSSRYLVKRTGEKVFLECVQDMDHENMFWYRQDPGLGLRLIYFSYDVKMKEKGDIPEGYSVSREKKERFSLILESASTNQTSMYLCASSLNRGKTQYFGPGTRLLVL.

The chain joins TRBV10-3 to TRBJ2-7; 11 bases map to TRBD2. This CDR3 is built from 14 residues. Germline lookup yields CDR1 ENHRY and CDR2 SYGVKD. After removal of 3 bases from V and 4 bases from J, the junction contained 2 bases not matched to a gene. The CDR3 coding sequence is TGTGCCATCAGTGACGGGACTAGCGGATACGAGCAGTACTTC. Protein product: CAISDGTSGYEQYF.

The chain uses TRBV5-5 and TRBJ1-2, with D possibly matching TRBD1 (5 bases). Germline CDR1 and CDR2: SGHKS and YYEKEE (reference sequence). There are 14 residues in the CDR3. V lost 3 bases and J lost 0, with 9 bases in between. CDR3 sequence (DNA): TGTGCCAGCAGCTCGGGGGGAGCTAACTATGGCTACACCTTC. Amino acid sequence: CASSSGGANYGYTF.

J is TRBJ1-2 and V is TRBV2; 8 bases align to TRBD1. Germline assignment: CDR1 SNHLY and CDR2 FYNNEI. Germline trimming cut 7 bases from V and 7 bases from J; bases unmatched to any gene: 11. The length of the CDR3 is 14 residues. CDR3 DNA sequence: TGTGCCAGCAAGGCAGGGGGCGCTTCCGGTGGCTACACCTTC. This gives the protein CASKAGGASGGYTF.

This clone was counted a single time. The chain has TRBV4-1 and TRBJ2-1; D gene unclear. CDR1 and CDR2 (germline): MGHRA, YSYEKL. CDR3 length equals 16 residues. The ends were cut back, 0 bases at V and 8 bases at J, with 17 bases in the middle. For the CDR3, the DNA is TGCGCCAGCAGCCAAGATTTGACAAGTAGAGTCTATGAGCAGTTCTTC. Protein: CASSQDLTSRVYEQFF.

The chain recombines TRBV2 with TRBJ2-7; a weak D match, TRBD2 (6 bases). The CDR3 contains 15 residues. V was trimmed by 8 bases and J by 4 bases, leaving 21 bases between them. Germline V lookup: CDR1 SNHLY, CDR2 FYNNEI. The CDR3: CASGLGEVSPYEQYF. The CDR3 DNA sequence: TGTGCCAGCGGACTGGGGGAGGTTAGTCCGTACGAGCAGTACTTC.

This sequence joins TRBV5-1 and TRBJ2-7, with TRBD1 matching over 11 bases. In germline, CDR1 is SGHRS, CDR2 YFSETQ. The CDR3 length is 15 residues. The junction had 6 bases not matched to a gene; V was cut back by 4 bases and J by 3 bases. The CDR3 region is CASSRTGGWDYEQYF. The CDR3 DNA reads as TGCGCCAGCAGCAGGACAGGGGGCTGGGACTACGAGCAGTACTTC.

The chain couples TRBV29-1 to TRBJ1-2; no firm D call. V was trimmed by 6 bases and J by 5 bases, leaving 10 bases between them. The germline CDR1 and CDR2 sequences are SQVTM and ANQGSEA. CDR3 size: 11 residues. The CDR3 DNA is TGCAGCGTCCGAACCGGGTATGGCTACACCTTC. Translated, it gives CSVRTGYGYTF.

The rearrangement joins TRBV6-5 to TRBJ1-2, with 8 bases aligning to TRBD1. Germline V gene lookup returns CDR1 MNHEY and CDR2 SVGAGI. Trimming cost V 4 bases and J 5 bases; bases outside gene matches: 6. The CDR3 extends over 14 amino acids. The CDR3 region has the DNA TGTGCCAGCAGTTTAGGACAGGGCACGTATGGCTACACCTTC. Its translation: CASSLGQGTYGYTF.

This chain connects TRBV20-1 to TRBJ2-2; D uncertain. This CDR3 comprises 14 residues. Germline V gene data show CDR1 as DFQATT and CDR2 as SNEGSKA (reference sequence). V lost 3 bases and J lost 0, with 8 bases in between. This CDR3 is CSASRATNTGELFF. The DNA of the CDR3 is TGCAGTGCTAGTAGAGCAACGAACACCGGGGAGCTGTTTTTT.

This rearrangement joins TRBV24-1 to TRBJ1-1; a weak D match, TRBD1 (6 bases). The CDR3 has 12 residues. V lost 4 bases and J lost 10, with 12 bases in between. Looked up from germline, CDR1 is KGHDR and CDR2 is SFDVKD. In nucleotides, the CDR3 is TGTGCCACCAGTGACCGGGGGGGGCGAGCTTTCTTT. Its protein is CATSDRGGRAFF.

This clone was observed a few times. The rearrangement links TRBV7-9 to TRBJ1-1; 7 nucleotides agree with TRBD1. J gave up 11 bases and V 5 bases, and 5 bases lay outside the gene matches. Looked up from germline, CDR1 is SEHNR and CDR2 is FQNEAQ (reference sequence). CDR3 length: 11 amino acids. The DNA for the CDR3 is TGTGCCAGCAGCCCGGGACAGTGGGCTTTCTTT. This encodes CASSPGQWAFF. The entire variable domain, with the rest obtained from reference TRBV7-9 and TRBJ1-1, is as follows: DTGVSQNPRHKITKRGQNVTFRCDPISEHNRLYWYRQTLGQGPEFLTYFQNEAQLEKSRLLSDRFSAERPKGSFSTLEIQRTEQGDSAMYLCASSPGQWAFFGQGTRLTVV.